This T cell receptor (beta chain) derives from a study of OX40 agonist ivuxolimab in advanced cancers. CDR3 size: 15 residues. CDR1 is MNHNS, CDR2 SASEGT, per germline. V dropped 6 bases and J dropped 8; count of bases not matched to a gene: 13. The repertoire was sequenced with immunoSEQ multiplex PCR; TCRdb's copy has only in-frame clones and lacks some. The sample includes some 42,000 clones, 70% to 90% of them seen just once. The chain links TRBV6-1 to TRBJ2-4; 7 nucleotides agree with TRBD2. This receptor was obtained from an adult with an advanced solid tumor such as melanoma, head and neck, liver or kidney cancer. This specimen was CD4+ or CD8+ T cells sorted from blood, taken in a trial of the OX40 agonist ivuxolimab. The CDR3 loop is CASRSRGGGLDIQYF. The CDR3 DNA reads TGTGCCAGCAGGAGTCGTGGGGGGGGTCTAGACATTCAGTACTTC.